The 4 T cell receptor beta chains reported below all come from one sample, sequenced in a study of T cells after yellow fever vaccination. MiXCR was run by TCRdb on the 5' RACE reads, yielding one entry per CDR3 protein. The repertoire includes some 500,000 distinct CDR3 sequences, 13% of them detected once, and over 11% sits in the top ten. Here the sequenced sample was PBMCs, taken on the day of the yellow fever booster vaccination. Receptors originate from a man in his thirties or forties who received the YFV17D yellow fever vaccine.

This chain connects TRBV19 to TRBJ1-2; 8 bases are shared with TRBD1. Germline CDR1 LNHDA, CDR2 SQIVND (reference sequence). With 1 base clipped from V and 6 bases from J, the junction kept 4 bases outside the gene matches. The CDR3 is made up of 14 amino acids. CDR3: CASSIVRTGNGYTF. The CDR3, as DNA: TGTGCCAGTAGTATAGTTCGGACAGGGAATGGCTACACCTTC.

This clonotype occurred a few times. The V and J genes are TRBV20-1 and TRBJ2-7, with 11 bases lining up with TRBD1. Germline V gene sequence: CDR1 DFQATT, CDR2 SNEGSKA (reference sequence). The CDR3 length is 15 residues. Trimming took 0 bases from V and 6 from J; bases not matched to a gene: 7. CDR3: CSARDRGQGAGEQYF. The CDR3 region has the DNA TGCAGTGCTAGAGATCGAGGACAGGGGGCGGGCGAGCAGTACTTC.

The table lists this clonotype with a few counts. The rearrangement links TRBV6-1 to TRBJ2-5; 7 bases map to TRBD2. Germline V gene data show CDR1 as MNHNS and CDR2 as SASEGT. There are 12 residues in the CDR3. With 7 bases clipped from V and 3 bases from J, the junction kept 2 bases outside the gene matches. CDR3 amino acids: CASTAGEETQYF. The CDR3 DNA sequence: TGTGCCAGCACGGCGGGAGAAGAGACCCAGTACTTC.

The V and J genes are TRBV7-2 and TRBJ1-1; D is unclear. Germline loops: CDR1 SGHTA, CDR2 FQGNSA. Trimming took off 1 base at V and 10 bases at J, with 10 bases between the two ends. The CDR3 is made up of 12 amino acids. Here the CDR3 reads CASSLGQVGAFF. CDR3 nucleotide sequence: TGTGCCAGCAGCTTAGGACAAGTTGGAGCTTTCTTT.